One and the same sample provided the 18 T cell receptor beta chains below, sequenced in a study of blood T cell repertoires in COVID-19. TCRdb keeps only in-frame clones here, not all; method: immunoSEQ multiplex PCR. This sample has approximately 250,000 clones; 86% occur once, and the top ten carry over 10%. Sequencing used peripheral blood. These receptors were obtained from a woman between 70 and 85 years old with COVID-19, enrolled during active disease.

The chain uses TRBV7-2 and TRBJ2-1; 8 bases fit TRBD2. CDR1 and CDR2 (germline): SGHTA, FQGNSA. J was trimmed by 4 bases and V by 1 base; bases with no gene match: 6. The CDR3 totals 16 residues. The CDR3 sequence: CASSLGAGGTYNEQFF. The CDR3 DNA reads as TGTGCCAGCAGCTTAGGTGCGGGGGGCACTTACAATGAGCAGTTCTTC.

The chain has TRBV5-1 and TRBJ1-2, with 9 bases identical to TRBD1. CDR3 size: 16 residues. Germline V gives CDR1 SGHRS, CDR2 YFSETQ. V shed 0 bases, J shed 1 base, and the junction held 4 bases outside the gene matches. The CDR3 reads CASSLATGGRNYGYTF. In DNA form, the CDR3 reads TGCGCCAGCAGCTTGGCCACAGGGGGCCGTAACTATGGCTACACCTTC. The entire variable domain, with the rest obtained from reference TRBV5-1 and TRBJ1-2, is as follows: KAGVTQTPRYLIKTRGQQVTLSCSPISGHRSVSWYQQTPGQGLQFLFEYFSETQRNKGNFPGRFSGRQFSNSRSEMNVSTLELGDSALYLCASSLATGGRNYGYTFGSGTRLTVV.

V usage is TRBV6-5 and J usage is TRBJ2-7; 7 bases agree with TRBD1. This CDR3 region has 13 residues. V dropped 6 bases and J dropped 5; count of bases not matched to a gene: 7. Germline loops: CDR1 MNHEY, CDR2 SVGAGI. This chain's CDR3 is CASSPDRANEQYF. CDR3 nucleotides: TGTGCCAGCAGCCCAGACAGGGCCAACGAGCAGTACTTC.

CDR3 sequence: CASSLSGGYNEQYF. The DNA of the CDR3 is TGTGCCAGCAGCTTATCCGGGGGGTACAACGAGCAGTACTTC. The chain employs TRBV7-9 and TRBJ2-7; 7 nucleotides match TRBD2. The CDR3 runs to 14 residues. CDR1 and CDR2 (germline): SEHNR, FQNEAQ (reference sequence). V lost 2 bases and J lost 5; bases outside the gene matches: 6.

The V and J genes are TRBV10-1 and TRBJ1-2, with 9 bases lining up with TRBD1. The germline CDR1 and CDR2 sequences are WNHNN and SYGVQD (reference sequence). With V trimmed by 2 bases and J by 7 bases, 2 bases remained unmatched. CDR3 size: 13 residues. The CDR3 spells CASSERQGGGYTF. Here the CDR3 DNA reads TGCGCCAGCAGTGAGAGACAGGGGGGTGGCTACACCTTC.

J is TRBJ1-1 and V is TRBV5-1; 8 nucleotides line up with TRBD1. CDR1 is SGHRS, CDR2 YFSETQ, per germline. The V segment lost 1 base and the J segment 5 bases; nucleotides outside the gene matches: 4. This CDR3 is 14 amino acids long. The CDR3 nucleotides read TGCGCCAGCAGCTTGATGGACAGGGCGACTGAAGCTTTCTTT. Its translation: CASSLMDRATEAFF.

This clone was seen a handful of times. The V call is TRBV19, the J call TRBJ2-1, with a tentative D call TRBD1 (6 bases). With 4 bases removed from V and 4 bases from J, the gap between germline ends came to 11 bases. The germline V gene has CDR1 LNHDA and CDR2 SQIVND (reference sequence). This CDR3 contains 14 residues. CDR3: CASSRTVVYNEQFF. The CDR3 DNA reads TGTGCCAGTAGTAGGACAGTAGTTTACAATGAGCAGTTCTTC.

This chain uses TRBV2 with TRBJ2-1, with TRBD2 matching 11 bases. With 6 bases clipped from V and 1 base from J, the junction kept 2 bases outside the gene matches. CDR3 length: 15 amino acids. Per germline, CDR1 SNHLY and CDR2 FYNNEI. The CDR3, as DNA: TGTGCCAGCAGGACTAGCGGGGAATCCTACAATGAGCAGTTCTTC. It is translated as CASRTSGESYNEQFF.

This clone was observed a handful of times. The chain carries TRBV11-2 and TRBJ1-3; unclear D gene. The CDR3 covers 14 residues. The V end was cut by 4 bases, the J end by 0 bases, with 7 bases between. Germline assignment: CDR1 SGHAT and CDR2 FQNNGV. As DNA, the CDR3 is TGTGCCAGCAGCTCAGAGGCCTCTGGAAACACCATATATTTT. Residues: CASSSEASGNTIYF.

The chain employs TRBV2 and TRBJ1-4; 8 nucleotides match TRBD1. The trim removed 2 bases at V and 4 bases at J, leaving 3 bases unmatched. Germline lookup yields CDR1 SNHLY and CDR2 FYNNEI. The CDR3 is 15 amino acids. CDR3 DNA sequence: TGTGCCAGCAGTGAAAGGGACAGGAGTAATGAAAAACTGTTTTTT. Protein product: CASSERDRSNEKLFF.

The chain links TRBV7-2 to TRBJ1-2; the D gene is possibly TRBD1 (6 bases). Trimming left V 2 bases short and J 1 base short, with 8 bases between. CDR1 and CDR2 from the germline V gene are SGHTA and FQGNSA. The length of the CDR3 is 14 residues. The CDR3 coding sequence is TGTGCCAGCAGCTTAAACAGGGTTAACTATGGCTACACCTTC. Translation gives CASSLNRVNYGYTF.

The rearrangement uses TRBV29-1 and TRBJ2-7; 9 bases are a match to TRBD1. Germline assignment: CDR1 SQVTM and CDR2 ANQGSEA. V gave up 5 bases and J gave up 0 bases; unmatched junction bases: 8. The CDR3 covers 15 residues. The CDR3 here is CSVFGTGTGSYEQYF. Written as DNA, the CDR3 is TGCAGCGTTTTTGGGACAGGGACTGGCTCCTACGAGCAGTACTTC.

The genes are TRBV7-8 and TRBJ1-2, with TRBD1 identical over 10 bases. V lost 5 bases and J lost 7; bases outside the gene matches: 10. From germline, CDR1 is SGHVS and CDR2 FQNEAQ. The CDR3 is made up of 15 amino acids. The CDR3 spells CASSGRPGQGFGYTF. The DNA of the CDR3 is TGTGCCAGCAGCGGGAGACCGGGACAGGGGTTTGGCTACACCTTC. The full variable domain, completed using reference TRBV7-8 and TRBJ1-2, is GAGVSQSPRYKVAKRGQDVALRCDPISGHVSLFWYQQALGQGPEFLTYFQNEAQLDKSGLPSDRFFAERPEGSVSTLKIQRTQQEDSAVYLCASSGRPGQGFGYTFGSGTRLTVV.

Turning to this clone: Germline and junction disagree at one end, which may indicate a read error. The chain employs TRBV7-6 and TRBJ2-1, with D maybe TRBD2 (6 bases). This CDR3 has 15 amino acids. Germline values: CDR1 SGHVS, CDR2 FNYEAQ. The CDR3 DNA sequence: TGTACCAGCAGCCTTATGGGGGGCTCCTACAATGAGCAGTTCTTC. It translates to CTSSLMGGSYNEQFF.

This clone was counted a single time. CDR3 loop: CASSPGQVGRVAEAFF. CDR3 sequence (DNA): TGTGCCAGCAGCCCCGGACAGGTAGGTCGAGTGGCTGAAGCTTTCTTT. The chain has TRBV13 and TRBJ1-1; TRBD1 agrees at 7 bases. The CDR3 sequence is 16 residues long. Germline trimming cut 5 bases from V and 6 bases from J; bases unmatched to any gene: 15. Germline loops: CDR1 PRHDT, CDR2 FYEKMQ (reference sequence).

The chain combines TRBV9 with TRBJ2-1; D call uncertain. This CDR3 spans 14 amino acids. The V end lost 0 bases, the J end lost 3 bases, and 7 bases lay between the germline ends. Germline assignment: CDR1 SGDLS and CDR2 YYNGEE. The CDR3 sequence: CASSVVGIYNEQFF. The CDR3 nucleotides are TGTGCCAGCAGCGTAGTCGGTATCTACAATGAGCAGTTCTTC.

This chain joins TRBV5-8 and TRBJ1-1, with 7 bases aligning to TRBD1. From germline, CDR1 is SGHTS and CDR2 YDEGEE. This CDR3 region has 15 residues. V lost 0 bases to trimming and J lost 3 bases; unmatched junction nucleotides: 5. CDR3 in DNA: TGTGCCAGCAGCTTGGAGGACAGGCGTTACACTGAAGCTTTCTTT. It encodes CASSLEDRRYTEAFF.

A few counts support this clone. CDR3 in amino acids: CASSVTTVSGNTIYF. For the CDR3, the DNA is TGTGCCAGCAGTGTTACAACCGTCTCTGGAAACACCATATATTTT. The V and J genes are TRBV2 and TRBJ1-3; no clear D gene. The length of the CDR3 is 15 residues. Trimming left V 4 bases short and J 0 bases short, with 10 bases between. Germline-derived CDR1 and CDR2 are SNHLY and FYNNEI.